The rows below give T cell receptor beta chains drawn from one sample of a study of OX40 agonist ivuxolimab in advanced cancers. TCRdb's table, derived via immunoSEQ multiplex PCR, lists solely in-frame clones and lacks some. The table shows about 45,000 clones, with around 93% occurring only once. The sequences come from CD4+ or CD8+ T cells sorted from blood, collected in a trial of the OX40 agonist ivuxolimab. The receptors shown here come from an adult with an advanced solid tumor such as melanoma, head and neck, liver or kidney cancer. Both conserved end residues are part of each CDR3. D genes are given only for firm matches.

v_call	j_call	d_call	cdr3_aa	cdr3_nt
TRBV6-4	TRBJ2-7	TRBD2	CASSVPLAGVEEQYF	TGTGCCAGCAGTGTCCCCCTAGCGGGAGTGGAAGAGCAGTACTTC
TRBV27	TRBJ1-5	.	CASRAPGGPNQPQHF	TGTGCCAGCAGGGCCCCCGGGGGGCCAAATCAGCCCCAGCATTTT
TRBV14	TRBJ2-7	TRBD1	CASSQWTGGYEQYF	TGTGCCAGCAGCCAATGGACAGGGGGCTACGAGCAGTACTTC
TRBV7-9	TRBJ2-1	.	CASSLPREGSSYNEQFF	TGTGCCAGCAGCTTGCCGCGGGAAGGGAGCTCCTACAATGAGCAGTTCTTC
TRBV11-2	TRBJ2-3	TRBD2	CASSLNFGRVVAAQYF	TGTGCCAGCAGCTTAAACTTCGGGAGGGTAGTGGCGGCGCAGTATTTT
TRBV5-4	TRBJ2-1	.	CASSLGGNEQFF	TGTGCCAGCAGCTTGGGGGGTAATGAGCAGTTCTTC
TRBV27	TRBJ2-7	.	CASGPKYEQYF	TGTGCCAGCGGTCCTAAGTACGAGCAGTACTTC
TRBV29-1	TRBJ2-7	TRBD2	CSANPSGSEYEQYF	TGCAGCGCCAATCCTAGCGGGAGCGAGTACGAGCAGTACTTC
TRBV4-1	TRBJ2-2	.	CASSQGARTGELFF	TGCGCCAGCAGCCAAGGGGCGCGTACCGGGGAGCTGTTTTTT
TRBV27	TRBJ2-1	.	CASSLFNGLKRGEQFF	TGTGCCAGCAGTTTATTTAATGGACTCAAAAGGGGTGAGCAGTTCTTC
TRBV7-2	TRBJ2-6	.	CASSLGPGSGANVLTF	TGTGCCAGCAGCTTAGGGCCGGGCTCTGGGGCCAACGTCCTGACTTTC
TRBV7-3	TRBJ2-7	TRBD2	CASSPGLAERYEQYF	TGTGCCAGCAGCCCCGGACTAGCGGAGAGGTACGAGCAGTACTTC
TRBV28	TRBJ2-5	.	CASSLLGTGETQYF	TGTGCCAGCAGTTTATTAGGCACTGGGGAGACCCAGTACTTC